The T cell receptor (beta chain) described here comes from a study of cytomegalovirus exposure and HLA in healthy donors. A multiplex PCR was run with 60 Vbeta primers and 13 Jbeta primers. The protocol was immunoSEQ multiplex PCR, while the TCRdb copy is restricted to in-frame clones and leaves out a portion. The data show about 130,000 clones, around 77% seen once. There are 14 residues in the CDR3. The junction had 5 bases not matched to a gene; V was cut back by 3 bases and J by 3 bases. Germline assignment: CDR1 MNHEY and CDR2 SVGAGI. Sequences were obtained from PBMCs. V and J are TRBV6-5 and TRBJ2-7; TRBD2 matches at 7 bases. The TCR sequence derives from a man aged 50 to 59 in good health and CMV-seronegative. CDR3 DNA: TGTGCCAGCAGTTATGGGACTACCCGCTACGAGCAGTACTTC. Translation gives CASSYGTTRYEQYF.